The 10 T cell receptor beta chains below all came from one sample that was sequenced in a study of long-term antiretroviral therapy in people with HIV (dated by TCRdb to 2022 to 2024). Sequencing of the TRB variable region was done with the immunoSEQ hsTCRB v3.0 assay at survey level resolution. Here the immuneACCESS table is served through TCRdb, limited to in-frame sequences with V and J called. Missing clones are a known gap in these copies; in checked studies unresolved V genes cover under half, and the rest lacks a known reason. Here the sample has about 31,000 clones; about 85% occur a single time. The top ten clonotypes cover roughly 3.2% of the sample. Material: unsorted PBMCs, obtained 1.9 years after starting antiretroviral therapy. These receptors were taken from a young man with HIV.

This clone appeared once. The chain combines TRBV19 with TRBJ1-5; D may be TRBD1 (6 bases). Trimming took off 5 bases at V and 9 bases at J, with 17 bases between the two ends. Germline loops: CDR1 LNHDA, CDR2 SQIVND (reference sequence). The length of the CDR3 is 14 residues. CDR3: CASSGMDSSMPQHF. The CDR3 coding sequence is TGTGCCAGTAGTGGTATGGACAGTAGTATGCCCCAGCATTTT.

This clone was seen a single time. J is TRBJ2-6 and V is TRBV9; D remains unclear. This CDR3 spans 16 amino acids. Trimming removed 0 bases from V and 2 bases from J, with 9 bases in between. CDR1 SGDLS and CDR2 YYNGEE come from the germline V gene. The CDR3 nucleotides read TGTGCCAGCAGCGTAGGGGCCGACGCTGGGGCCAACGTCCTGACTTTC. Protein sequence: CASSVGADAGANVLTF. The variable domain in full, with the rest retrieved from reference TRBV9 and TRBJ2-6, is DSGVTQTPKHLITATGQRVTLRCSPRSGDLSVYWYQQSLDQGLQFLIQYYNGEERAKGNILERFSAQQFPDLHSELNLSSLELGDSALYFCASSVGADAGANVLTFGAGSRLTVL.

This rearrangement joins TRBV7-9 to TRBJ1-1; weak D call: TRBD1 (6 bases). In germline, CDR1 is SEHNR, CDR2 FQNEAQ (reference sequence). Deletions cut 4 bases from V and 4 bases from J, with 10 bases between. CDR3 length: 13 residues. The CDR3 DNA sequence: TGTGCCAGCAGCTCTACAGGGTTCACTGAAGCTTTCTTT. This encodes CASSSTGFTEAFF.

The rearrangement joins TRBV7-9 to TRBJ2-2; possible D gene TRBD1, 5 bases. The CDR3 contains 13 residues. V was clipped by 3 bases and J by 7 bases, with 9 bases between them. Germline V CDR1 and CDR2: SEHNR, FQNEAQ (reference sequence). The CDR3 sequence: CASSFPGNGELFF. For the CDR3, the DNA is TGTGCCAGCAGCTTCCCAGGGAACGGGGAGCTGTTTTTT. Full variable domain (remainder filled in from reference TRBV7-9 and TRBJ2-2): DTGVSQNPRHKITKRGQNVTFRCDPISEHNRLYWYRQTLGQGPEFLTYFQNEAQLEKSRLLSDRFSAERPKGSFSTLEIQRTEQGDSAMYLCASSFPGNGELFFGEGSRLTVL.

This sequence joins TRBV10-3 and TRBJ2-7, with 7 bases lining up with TRBD2. Germline CDR1 reads ENHRY; CDR2 reads SYGVKD. V shed 4 bases, J shed 3 bases, and the junction held 0 bases outside the gene matches. The CDR3 sequence is 12 residues long. CDR3 DNA: TGTGCCATCAGTGGGACTAGCTACGAGCAGTACTTC. It codes for CAISGTSYEQYF.

The sample holds one count of this clone. In the same sample, other DNA sequences code for this CDR3. The chain employs TRBV7-2 and TRBJ1-5; tentative D call: TRBD1 (5 bases). The CDR3 extends over 14 amino acids. Germline assignment: CDR1 SGHTA and CDR2 FQGNSA. Trimming removed 2 bases from V and 2 bases from J, with 7 bases in between. The CDR3 loop reads CASSLLGGNQPQHF. In DNA, the CDR3 is TGTGCCAGCAGCTTACTAGGGGGCAATCAGCCCCAGCATTTT.

The chain couples TRBV13 to TRBJ2-4, with TRBD1 matching over 9 bases. Looked up from germline, CDR1 is PRHDT and CDR2 is FYEKMQ (reference sequence). The length of the CDR3 is 14 residues. The V gene end was trimmed by 6 bases and the J gene end by 5 bases; junction bases not matched to a gene: 5. CDR3 nucleotides: TGTGCCAGCAGACGGACAGGGGAAGAAAACATTCAGTACTTC. Amino acids: CASRRTGEENIQYF.

The chain joins TRBV7-8 to TRBJ2-2, with TRBD1 matching 11 bases. After removal of 5 bases from V and 6 bases from J, the junction contained 11 bases not matched to a gene. The CDR3 sequence is 17 residues long. Germline CDR1 SGHVS, CDR2 FQNEAQ. CDR3 coding DNA: TGTGCCAGCAGCCTTTTTCGGGGACAGGGGGACGCCGGGGAGCTGTTTTTT. It yields the protein CASSLFRGQGDAGELFF. The variable domain in full, with the rest retrieved from reference TRBV7-8 and TRBJ2-2, is GAGVSQSPRYKVAKRGQDVALRCDPISGHVSLFWYQQALGQGPEFLTYFQNEAQLDKSGLPSDRFFAERPEGSVSTLKIQRTQQEDSAVYLCASSLFRGQGDAGELFFGEGSRLTVL.

In this sample, this clone turned up once. This chain uses TRBV25-1 with TRBJ2-7; D is undetermined. V was shortened by 2 bases and J by 5 bases, with 10 bases between the two germline ends. The CDR3 consists of 13 residues. CDR1 and CDR2 (germline): MGHDK, SYGVNS. In nucleotides, the CDR3 is TGTGCCAGCAGTGAACCCCCCTTCGACGAGCAGTACTTC. The encoded protein is CASSEPPFDEQYF.

The rearrangement uses TRBV6-1 and TRBJ2-3; the match to TRBD1 covers 8 bases. V lost 4 bases and J lost 6; bases outside the gene matches: 6. The germline CDR1 and CDR2 sequences are MNHNS and SASEGT. This CDR3 contains 14 residues. The CDR3 DNA reads as TGTGCCAGCAGTGGAACAGGGGGGAGGGATACGCAGTATTTT. Its translation: CASSGTGGRDTQYF.